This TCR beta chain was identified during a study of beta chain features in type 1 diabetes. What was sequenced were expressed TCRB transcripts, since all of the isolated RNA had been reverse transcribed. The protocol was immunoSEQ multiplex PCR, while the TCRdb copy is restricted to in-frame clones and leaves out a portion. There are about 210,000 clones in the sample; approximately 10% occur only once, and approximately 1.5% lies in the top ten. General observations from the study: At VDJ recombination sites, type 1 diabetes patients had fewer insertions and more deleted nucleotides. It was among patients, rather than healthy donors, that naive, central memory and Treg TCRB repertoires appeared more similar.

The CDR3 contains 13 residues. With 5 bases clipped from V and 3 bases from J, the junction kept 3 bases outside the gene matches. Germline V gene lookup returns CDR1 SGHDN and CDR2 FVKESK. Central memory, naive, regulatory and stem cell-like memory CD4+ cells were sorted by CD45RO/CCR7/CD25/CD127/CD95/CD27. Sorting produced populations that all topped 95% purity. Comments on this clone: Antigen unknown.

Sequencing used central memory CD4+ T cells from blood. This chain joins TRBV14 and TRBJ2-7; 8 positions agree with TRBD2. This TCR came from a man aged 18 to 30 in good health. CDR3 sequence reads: CASSSGTSYEQYF. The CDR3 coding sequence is TGTGCCAGCAGCTCCGGGACTAGCTACGAGCAGTACTTC.